A selection of T cell receptor beta chains follows, all from one sample in a study of blood T cell repertoires in COVID-19. Clones were sequenced by immunoSEQ multiplex PCR, and TCRdb holds only the in-frame ones, with some missing. The sample lists around 90,000 clones, 85% to 95% occurring once. Source material: peripheral blood. The receptors were sampled from a woman aged 60-75 years with active COVID-19. Both conserved end residues are part of each CDR3. Each record gives: clone size, D gene, J gene, V gene, CDR3 DNA, CDR3 protein. D genes are given only for firm matches. Part of the rows lack a size; the others show once, few, many or a class for expanded clones.

NA NA TRBJ1-5 TRBV6-6 TGTGCCAGCAGTTACTCGGCCCAGAATAGCAATCAGCCCCAGCATTTT CASSYSAQNSNQPQHF
NA NA TRBJ1-5 TRBV5-8 TGTGCCAGCAGCCAGGACAGAAGCAATCAGCCCCAGCATTTT CASSQDRSNQPQHF
NA TRBD1 TRBJ2-7 TRBV3-1/TRBV3-2 TGTGCCAGCAGCCAAGAACCGGGACAGGGTTATATCGAGCAGTACTTC CASSQEPGQGYIEQYF
NA NA TRBJ2-7 TRBV6-5 TGTGCCAGCAGTTACTCGGCACCAGCCTACGAGCAGTACTTC CASSYSAPAYEQYF
NA NA TRBJ2-3 TRBV20-1 TGCAGTGCAACAGAGAGAGATACGCAGTATTTT CSATERDTQYF
NA TRBD1 TRBJ1-4 TRBV28 TGTGCCAGTACAGGGGGGAATAGAGCTATTGAAAAACTGTTTTTT CASTGGNRAIEKLFF
NA NA TRBJ2-7 TRBV2 TGTGCCAGCATCGGGACAGGGGAGAGTAGCGGGAGTTACGAGCAGTACTTC CASIGTGESSGSYEQYF
NA NA TRBJ2-3 TRBV5-4 TGTGCCAGCAGCCCCCGGGGGAATGGGGATACGCAGTATTTT CASSPRGNGDTQYF
NA NA TRBJ2-2 TRBV9 TGTGCCAGCAGTGGGACTTTTGGCACCGGGGAGCTGTTTTTT CASSGTFGTGELFF
NA TRBD2 TRBJ2-7 TRBV4-1 TGCGCCAGCAGCCGATCCTCTAGCGGGAATTCCTACGAGCAGTACTTC CASSRSSSGNSYEQYF
once TRBD1 TRBJ2-7 TRBV9 TGTGCCAGCAGCGAGGGACAGGGGCGCTCCTACGAGCAGTACTTC CASSEGQGRSYEQYF
NA NA TRBJ2-1 TRBV4-2 TGTGCCAGCAGCCAGGCCAGGGTCAATGAGCAGTTCTTC CASSQARVNEQFF
NA TRBD2 TRBJ2-1 TRBV5-4 TGTGCCAGCAGCCCACCCCTAGCGGCTTACAATGAGCAGTTCTTC CASSPPLAAYNEQFF
NA TRBD1 TRBJ2-5 TRBV7-2 TGTGCCAGCAGACCGGGACAGGGAAAAGAGACCCAGTACTTC CASRPGQGKETQYF
NA NA TRBJ1-2 TRBV19 TGTGCCAGTAGTATTGGGGGGACCAACTATGGCTACACCTTC CASSIGGTNYGYTF
NA NA TRBJ2-2 TRBV5-1 TGCGCCAGCAAAGCGGCCCCGAACACCGGGGAGCTGTTTTTT CASKAAPNTGELFF
once TRBD2 TRBJ2-7 TRBV2 TGTGCCAGCACCCCCTTTAGCGGGCCCTCCTACGAGCAGTACTTC CASTPFSGPSYEQYF
NA TRBD1 TRBJ1-5 TRBV5-3 TGTGCCAGAAGGCCCGCAGGGGGTTGTCAGCCCCAGCATTTT CARRPAGGCQPQHF
NA NA TRBJ2-2 TRBV28 TGTGCCAGCAGTCCTATCTGGGGACAATCGAACACCGGGGAGCTGTTTTTT CASSPIWGQSNTGELFF
NA NA TRBJ2-6 TRBV11-2 TGTGCCAGCAGCTTAGGCGGTATCACGAACTCTGGGGCCAACGTCCTGACTTTC CASSLGGITNSGANVLTF
NA TRBD1 TRBJ2-5 TRBV9 TGTGCCAGCAGCGTAGACGGGGGACAGGGGGGGACCCAGTACTTC CASSVDGGQGGTQYF
NA NA TRBJ1-1 TRBV28 TGTGCCAGCAGCCGTACTGAAGCTTTCTTT CASSRTEAFF
once TRBD2 TRBJ2-5 TRBV20-1 TGCAGTGCTAGTGGGACTAGCGGGGGGGAGACCCAGTACTTC CSASGTSGGETQYF
NA NA TRBJ2-2 TRBV27 TGTGCCAGCAGTTTGGGCCAGGTCCCCGGGGAGCTGTTTTTT CASSLGQVPGELFF
NA NA TRBJ2-7 TRBV5-4 TGTGCCAGCAGCTGGTACAGGGATTCCTACGAGCAGTACTTC CASSWYRDSYEQYF
NA TRBD1 TRBJ1-2 TRBV19 TGTGCCAGTAGTGTCCCGGGACAGGGCTATGGCTACACCTTC CASSVPGQGYGYTF
NA NA TRBJ1-1 TRBV19 TGTGCCAGTAGGGGACTCAGCCTGAACACTGAAGCTTTCTTT CASRGLSLNTEAFF
NA TRBD1 TRBJ2-7 TRBV12-5 TGTGCTAGTGGTTCGGGACAGGGGGCTTACGAGCAGTACTTC CASGSGQGAYEQYF
NA TRBD2 TRBJ2-3 TRBV4-1 TGCGCCAGCAGCCCCCCGACTAGCGGAATCACAGATACGCAGTATTTT CASSPPTSGITDTQYF
NA TRBD2 TRBJ2-2 TRBV2 TGTGCCAGCACCGAGGGGGGCGGGAGGGCCCACGGGGAGCTGTTTTTT CASTEGGGRAHGELFF
few NA TRBJ2-5 TRBV9 TGTGCCAGCAGCGCCGGAACAGTCCAAGAGACCCAGTACTTC CASSAGTVQETQYF
NA TRBD1 TRBJ2-3 TRBV5-1 TGCGCCAGCAGCATCTCTGGACAGGGGGATACGCAGTATTTT CASSISGQGDTQYF
NA NA TRBJ2-2 TRBV15 TGTGCCACCAGCAGAGCGGGGGTAGGCACCGGGGAGCTGTTTTTT CATSRAGVGTGELFF
NA TRBD1 TRBJ2-7 TRBV5-6 TGTGCCAGCAGTTCCCAGGGCAGGGGGCAGTACGAGCAGTACTTC CASSSQGRGQYEQYF
NA NA TRBJ2-3 TRBV7-9 TGTGCCAGCAGCTTGGGCCTAGCGAGGGAAGGAACGCAGTATTTT CASSLGLAREGTQYF
NA NA TRBJ2-4 TRBV5-1 TGCGCCAGCAGCCGAAACCCGGGACAAGCCAAAAACATTCAGTACTTC CASSRNPGQAKNIQYF
NA TRBD2 TRBJ2-5 TRBV7-6 TGTGCCAGCAGCTTAGGAGTTAGCGGGAGGGAGACCCAGTACTTC CASSLGVSGRETQYF
NA NA TRBJ2-3 TRBV5-1 TGCGCCAGCAGCCCTTCCCGCGGTACGCAGTATTTT CASSPSRGTQYF
NA TRBD1 TRBJ2-2 TRBV4-1 TGCGCCAGCAGCCTTCGAACCGGGACAGGGGGCCCCGGGGAGCTGTTTTTT CASSLRTGTGGPGELFF
NA TRBD1 TRBJ2-2 TRBV25-1 TGTGCCAGCAGTTTTACAGGGGGGACCGGGGAGCTGTTTTTT CASSFTGGTGELFF
NA NA TRBJ2-5 TRBV5-1 TGCGCCAGCAGCCCCAGGGGGGACACCGAGGGAGAGACCCAGTACTTC CASSPRGDTEGETQYF
NA TRBD1 TRBJ1-2 TRBV30 TGTGCCTGGAGTGTACGTTGGGACAGGGGTATCCTAGGCTATGGCTACACCTTC CAWSVRWDRGILGYGYTF
NA NA TRBJ1-1 TRBV21-1 TGTGCCAGCAGCAAAGCGGGACAGGGGACTGAAGCTTTCTTT CASSKAGQGTEAFF
NA NA TRBJ2-1 TRBV11-2 TGTGCCAGCACCCGACAGGGAGGAGAGCAGTTCTTC CASTRQGGEQFF